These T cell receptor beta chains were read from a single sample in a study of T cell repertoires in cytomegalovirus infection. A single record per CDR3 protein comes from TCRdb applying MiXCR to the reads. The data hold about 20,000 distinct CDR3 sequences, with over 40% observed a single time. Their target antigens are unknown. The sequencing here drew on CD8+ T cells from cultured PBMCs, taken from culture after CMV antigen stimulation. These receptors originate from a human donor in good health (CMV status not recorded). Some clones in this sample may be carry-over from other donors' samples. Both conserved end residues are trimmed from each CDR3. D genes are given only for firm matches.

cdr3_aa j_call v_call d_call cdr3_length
ASIKGGAGFDEQF TRBJ2-1 TRBV7-1 NA 13
ASLAGGLKYNEQF TRBJ2-1 TRBV6-2/TRBV6-3 TRBD2 13
ASSSSPTQY TRBJ2-5 TRBV11-2 NA 9
ASRPLAGGPITYEQY TRBJ2-7 TRBV6-2/TRBV6-3 TRBD2 15
AWSPSDSLPPYEQY TRBJ2-7 TRBV30 NA 14
ASSFGWEVSNAEAF TRBJ1-1 TRBV11-1 NA 14
ASTGQGWTEAF TRBJ1-1 TRBV6-1 TRBD1 11
SARYRDTPYMNTEAF TRBJ1-1 TRBV20-1 NA 15
ASSIGPEDPLKYEQY TRBJ2-7 TRBV19 NA 15
ASSSFPGTGSDTGELF TRBJ2-2 TRBV7-8 TRBD1 16
ASRPGQGVTEAF TRBJ1-1 TRBV6-1 TRBD1 12
ASSLLGRGDNYGYT TRBJ1-2 TRBV18 NA 14
ASTPWAGGSYNEQF TRBJ2-1 TRBV19 TRBD2 14
SARDHTEAF TRBJ1-1 TRBV20-1 NA 9
SARESPGAYNEQF TRBJ2-1 TRBV20-1 NA 13
ATSGGTGGSYEQY TRBJ2-7 TRBV15 TRBD1 13
ASSQGTLNTEAF TRBJ1-1 TRBV3-1 NA 12
ASSPSTRGNTEAF TRBJ1-1 TRBV7-9 NA 13
ASSWQGKDTQY TRBJ2-3 TRBV7-8 NA 11
ASSSNTGTDNQPQH TRBJ1-5 TRBV5-8 TRBD1 14
ASSPSVGTGGSGEQF TRBJ2-1 TRBV7-2 TRBD1 15
ASGKRQGARETQY TRBJ2-5 TRBV12-5 TRBD1 13
ASSSGARAYGYT TRBJ1-2 TRBV7-6 NA 12
ASSFNGPYEQY TRBJ2-7 TRBV7-6 NA 11
ASSFYQGADNGYT TRBJ1-2 TRBV5-1 TRBD1 13
ASSPGGSDTQY TRBJ2-3 TRBV7-9 NA 11
ASSLKAGLVGYT TRBJ1-2 TRBV7-9 NA 12
ASSPWTGLAGELF TRBJ2-2 TRBV5-1 TRBD1 13
ASSPGGGLIRPDTQY TRBJ2-3 TRBV4-2 NA 15
ASSEVGGSNQPQH TRBJ1-5 TRBV6-2/TRBV6-3 NA 13